This TCR beta chain was sequenced during a study of molecular identifiers for immune sequencing clone quantification. Study-wide results and limits: Clones with over 20 RNA copies captured over 99% of effector molecules but under 1% of naive ones. Reports indicate spiked Jurkat TCR RNA from one cell could be found among roughly 930,000 naive cells.

The CDR3 loop spans 14 amino acids. The V and J ends lost 0 bases and 3 bases respectively, with 8 bases between them. Germline CDR1 reads MNHNY; CDR2 reads SVGAGI (reference sequence). As to this clonotype: Antigen: not known. A single base separates this from a much larger clone, so it may be a read error.

TCRdb analysed the PCR reads with MiXCR anew, one entry per CDR3 protein. Counted here are tens of thousands of distinct CDR3 sequences, 15% to 20% occurring once; the ten biggest clones make up nearly 1.5%. A CD8+CD4-CCR7+CD45RA+ gate was used to sort naive CD8 T cells. The specimen was naive CD8+ T cells from blood, with Jurkat cell RNA spiked in. Subset described: FACS-sorted CD8+CD4-CCR7+CD45RA+ naive T cells. The sequence was collected from a human donor in good health. Some libraries in this study had Jurkat cell RNA spiked in. The chain carries TRBV6-6 and TRBJ2-5; unclear D gene. CDR3 protein: CASSYSAQKETQYF. CDR3 nucleotides: TGTGCCAGCAGTTACTCTGCGCAGAAAGAGACCCAGTACTTC.